This TCR beta chain originates from a study of blood T cell repertoires in COVID-19. This clone was seen only once. Original handling: For nucleated cells, counts were estimated from reference gene primer amplification. Generated by immunoSEQ multiplex PCR, the TCRdb table keeps only in-frame clones and is missing some. Clonal size and the V and J genes are those of that table, whereas D and trimming came from the DNA. The sample has approximately 380,000 clones, 90% to 95% seen once; the top ten hold roughly 0.9%. Germline V gene lookup returns CDR1 SGHRS and CDR2 YFSETQ. This CDR3 contains 17 residues. V trimming: 1 base; J trimming: 3 bases; junction bases outside the gene matches: 8. Participants spanned ages about 18 to 95 years and resided in around 25 US areas. Donors were grouped by their self-reported clinical history. Someone with COVID-19 had been met by exposed participants within 2 weeks before study entry.

The specimen sequenced was PBMCs or T cells enriched from blood (not recorded which). The V and J genes are TRBV5-1 and TRBJ1-3, with TRBD1 matching 9 bases. The receptor comes from a woman between 40 and 50 years old who had been exposed to COVID-19. CDR3 in amino acids: CASSLTTGGAGGNTIYF. CDR3 nucleotide sequence: TGCGCCAGCAGCTTGACTACAGGGGGCGCAGGTGGAAACACCATATATTTT.